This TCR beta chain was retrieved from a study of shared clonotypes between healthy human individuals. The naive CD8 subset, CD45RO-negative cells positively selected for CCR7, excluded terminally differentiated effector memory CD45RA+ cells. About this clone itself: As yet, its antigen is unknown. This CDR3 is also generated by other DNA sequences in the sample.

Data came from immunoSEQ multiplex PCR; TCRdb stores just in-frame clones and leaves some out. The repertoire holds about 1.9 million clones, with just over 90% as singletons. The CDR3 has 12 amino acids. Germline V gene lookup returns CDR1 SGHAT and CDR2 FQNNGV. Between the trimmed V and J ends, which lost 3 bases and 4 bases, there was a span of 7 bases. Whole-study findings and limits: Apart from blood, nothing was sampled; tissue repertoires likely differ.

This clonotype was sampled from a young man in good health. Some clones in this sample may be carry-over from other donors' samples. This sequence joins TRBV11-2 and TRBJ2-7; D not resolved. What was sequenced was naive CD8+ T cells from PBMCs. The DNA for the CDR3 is TGTGCCAGCAGCTTTGAGAGATACGAGCAGTACTTC. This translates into CASSFERYEQYF.